Listed below are T cell receptor beta chains from one sample, sequenced in a study of T cells in Graves' hyperthyroidism and ophthalmopathy. In TCRdb, the multiplex PCR reads were re-called with MiXCR into one record per CDR3 protein. This table has hundreds of thousands of distinct CDR3 sequences, around 26% appearing once. The sequencing sample was made of blood. These receptors were collected from a woman in her thirties or forties with Graves' ophthalmopathy. Each CDR3 is given with its conserved first and last residue. The order of the fields is V gene, clone size, J gene, D gene, CDR3 length, CDR3 protein, CDR3 DNA. A D gene is named only where the DNA matches it firmly. Size is omitted from some rows. Given values are once, few, many or a class for expanded clones.

TRBV6-1	many	TRBJ1-5	-	16	CASSEALEGGFQPQHF	TGTGCCAGCAGTGAAGCGCTAGAGGGAGGGTTTCAGCCCCAGCATTTT
TRBV6-2/TRBV6-3	-	TRBJ1-6	-	15	CASSYHRGIGSPLHF	TGTGCCAGCAGTTACCACCGAGGGATCGGTTCACCCCTCCACTTT
TRBV7-3	-	TRBJ2-5	TRBD2	17	CASSSGTSGRGQETQYF	TGTGCCAGCAGCTCCGGGACTAGCGGGAGAGGGCAAGAGACCCAGTACTTC
TRBV3-1	many	TRBJ1-1	-	19	CASSQDIGDVVGRNTEAFF	TGTGCCAGCAGCCAAGATATTGGGGATGTTGTAGGACGGAACACTGAAGCTTTCTTT
TRBV5-1	many	TRBJ2-5	TRBD2	16	CASTRGGRALQETQYF	TGCGCCAGTACCCGGGGGGGAAGGGCGCTCCAAGAGACCCAGTACTTC
TRBV20-1	-	TRBJ2-5	-	14	CSAIIIEDQETQYF	TGCAGTGCTATTATAATAGAGGATCAAGAGACCCAGTACTTC
TRBV11-1	many	TRBJ2-2	-	14	CASSFRGGPGELFF	TGTGCCAGCAGCTTCAGGGGGGGACCCGGGGAGCTGTTTTTT
TRBV7-2	many	TRBJ2-5	-	16	CASSRNRDYPGETQYF	TGTGCCAGCAGCCGTAACAGAGACTATCCCGGGGAGACCCAGTACTTC
TRBV6-5	-	TRBJ2-5	-	18	CASSYFFLSSATQETQYF	TGTGCCAGCAGTTACTTCTTCTTGTCTAGCGCTACCCAAGAGACCCAGTACTTC
TRBV6-5	many	TRBJ1-4	-	14	CASRQGTTNEKLFF	TGTGCCAGCAGACAGGGAACAACTAATGAAAAACTGTTTTTT
TRBV2	many	TRBJ2-5	TRBD2	16	CASSDMASGTQETQYF	TGTGCCAGCAGTGACATGGCTAGCGGAACACAAGAGACCCAGTACTTC
TRBV12-5	-	TRBJ1-1	-	13	CASGSHRNTEAFF	TGTGCTAGTGGTTCCCATCGGAACACTGAAGCTTTCTTT
TRBV6-2/TRBV6-3	-	TRBJ2-2	TRBD2	19	CASTAGRLAGGPNTGELFF	TGTGCCAGCACCGCGGGGAGGCTAGCGGGAGGGCCGAACACCGGGGAGCTGTTTTTT
TRBV6-1	-	TRBJ1-5	-	14	CASSDVAGNQPQHF	TGTGCCAGCAGTGATGTCGCGGGCAATCAGCCCCAGCATTTT
TRBV6-5	many	TRBJ1-1	TRBD1	16	CASSLYRGLVNTEAFF	TGTGCCAGCAGTTTGTACAGGGGGCTGGTGAACACTGAAGCTTTCTTT
TRBV12-3/TRBV12-4	many	TRBJ2-2	-	15	CASSPTGWNTGELFF	TGTGCCAGCAGCCCCACAGGGTGGAACACCGGGGAGCTGTTTTTT
TRBV6-1	-	TRBJ2-7	TRBD1	14	CASIRDRGSYEQYF	TGTGCCAGCATCCGGGACAGGGGGTCCTACGAGCAGTACTTC
TRBV6-2/TRBV6-3	many	TRBJ1-1	TRBD1	16	CASSKRTGTAITEAFF	TGTGCCAGCAGTAAACGAACCGGGACAGCAATAACTGAAGCTTTCTTT
TRBV6-1	many	TRBJ1-2	-	15	CASSEPQGRQYGYTF	TGTGCCAGCAGTGAACCACAGGGACGGCAATATGGCTACACCTTC
TRBV6-1	-	TRBJ2-7	TRBD2	15	CASIGGLAGVNEQYF	TGTGCCAGCATCGGGGGACTAGCGGGAGTCAACGAGCAGTACTTC
TRBV15	-	TRBJ1-1	TRBD1	14	CATSRTRTGTEAFF	TGTGCCACCAGCAGAACTCGGACAGGCACTGAAGCTTTCTTT
TRBV28	-	TRBJ1-5	-	16	CASSSPRHAERQPQHF	TGTGCCAGCAGTTCCCCTCGACACGCCGAGAGGCAGCCCCAGCATTTT
TRBV18	many	TRBJ1-1	-	14	CVSSPREASTEAFF	TGTGTCAGCTCACCAAGAGAAGCGTCCACTGAAGCTTTCTTT
TRBV7-7	many	TRBJ2-5	TRBD2	14	CASSSYGTSETQYF	TGTGCTAGCAGCTCATACGGGACTAGCGAGACCCAGTACTTC
TRBV7-8	many	TRBJ2-7	-	13	CASSLAQGYEQYF	TGTGCCAGCAGCTTAGCGCAGGGCTACGAGCAGTACTTC